The TCR beta chain under discussion was sequenced for a study of identical twins. Findings and caveats of the study: Models came in too low on out-of-frame TCR alpha sharing in monozygotic twins.

As regards this clonotype: Its matching antigen is unknown.

TCRdb reprocessed the 5' RACE reads via MiXCR and lists one record per CDR3 protein. The sample carries more than 1.5 million distinct CDR3 sequences, around 29% recorded once. In germline, CDR1 is DFQATT, CDR2 SNEGSKA (reference sequence). V lost 4 bases to trimming and J lost 6 bases; unmatched junction nucleotides: 6. CDR3 size: 15 residues. Healthy Caucasians made up all donors. The V and J genes are TRBV20-1 and TRBJ2-1, with TRBD2 matching over 13 bases. The TCR comes from a newborn girl in good health. Sequenced: cord blood. CDR3 sequence reads: CSANMGLAGFNEQFF. The CDR3, as DNA: TGCAGTGCTAATATGGGACTAGCGGGGTTCAATGAGCAGTTCTTC.